Each of the 12 T cell receptor beta chains below was sequenced from the same sample in a study of identical twins. One entry per CDR3 protein, called by TCRdb with MiXCR from the 5' RACE reads. The table records 430,000 or so distinct CDR3 sequences, 20% to 30% of them present only once. These data also formed part of another study, on T cells expressing NK-cell markers.

Sequencing was performed on CD4+ T cells sorted from blood. The receptors stem from a woman aged 18-29 years in good health.

This clonotype has only a few counts. The V call is TRBV7-2, the J call TRBJ1-1; possible D gene TRBD1, 5 bases. V dropped 2 bases and J dropped 3 bases, with 13 bases sitting between them. The CDR3 is 15 residues long. CDR1 and CDR2 from the germline V gene are SGHTA and FQGNSA. The CDR3 coding sequence is TGTGCCAGCAGCTTACTTCCCGGGGGAGACACTGAAGCTTTCTTT. This gives the protein CASSLLPGGDTEAFF.

Only a few counts were recorded for this clonotype. The V and J genes are TRBV6-5 and TRBJ1-1; D remains unclear. The CDR3 has 13 residues. V was clipped by 2 bases and J by 5 bases, with 9 bases between them. CDR1 is MNHEY and CDR2 is SVGAGI in the germline V gene. The CDR3 DNA is TGTGCCAGCAGTTACGAGGAGTGGACTGAAGCTTTCTTT. This codes for CASSYEEWTEAFF.

This chain links TRBV12-3 or TRBV12-4 with TRBJ2-5, with 11 bases lining up with TRBD2. The CDR3 sequence is 15 residues long. V dropped 6 bases and J dropped 5; count of bases not matched to a gene: 8. This chain's CDR3 is CASSKLAGVRETQYF. The CDR3 bases are TGTGCCAGCAGCAAACTAGCGGGAGTTCGGGAGACCCAGTACTTC.

This clonotype was observed a handful of times. The chain is built from TRBV11-2 and TRBJ2-1; tentatively, D is TRBD1 or TRBD2 (5 bases each). CDR3 length: 13 amino acids. Trimming removed 3 bases at V and 14 bases at J, with 17 bases between. CDR1 and CDR2 from the germline V gene are SGHAT and FQNNGV. DNA of the CDR3: TGTGCCAGCAGCTTCTCGTCACGGGACCCAAAGTTCTTC. Translation: CASSFSSRDPKFF.

V is TRBV4-2 and J is TRBJ2-1; D not certain. Trimming removed 1 base at V and 3 bases at J, with 13 bases between. CDR3 length equals 16 residues. Per the germline V gene, CDR1 is LGHNA and CDR2 is YNFKEQ. The CDR3 region has the DNA TGTGCCAGCAGCCAAGGGAGACGGCAGGACTACAATGAGCAGTTCTTC. It yields the protein CASSQGRRQDYNEQFF.

This clonotype was counted a few times. The genes are TRBV20-1 and TRBJ2-1; 10 bases match TRBD2. The CDR3 sequence is 14 residues long. Germline V lookup: CDR1 DFQATT, CDR2 SNEGSKA (reference sequence). With 8 bases clipped from V and 4 bases from J, the junction kept 8 bases outside the gene matches. CDR3 in amino acids: CSPSLAGFYNEQFF. DNA of the CDR3: TGCAGTCCCTCACTAGCGGGGTTTTACAATGAGCAGTTCTTC.

This clonotype showed up just a few times. The chain carries TRBV20-1 and TRBJ2-2; either TRBD1 or TRBD2 may fit D (5 bases each). CDR3 length: 14 residues. V lost 6 bases to trimming and J lost 4 bases, with 15 bases between them. The V gene's germline CDR1 is DFQATT and CDR2 SNEGSKA (reference sequence). CDR3 in DNA: TGCAGTGCGGGAAAGCGAGGGGCCACCGGGGAGCTGTTTTTT. It codes for CSAGKRGATGELFF.

This sequence joins TRBV20-1 and TRBJ2-1; 7 bases fit TRBD2. The V gene end was trimmed by 5 bases and the J gene end by 0 bases; junction bases not matched to a gene: 16. CDR3 length: 18 residues. The germline gives CDR1 DFQATT, CDR2 SNEGSKA (reference sequence). This CDR3 is CSALTLAGPTHSYNEQFF. The CDR3 DNA sequence: TGCAGTGCTTTAACATTAGCGGGCCCAACCCACTCCTACAATGAGCAGTTCTTC.

This clonotype appeared a single time. This rearrangement joins TRBV5-6 to TRBJ2-5, with 8 nucleotides matching TRBD2. Germline loops: CDR1 SGHDT, CDR2 YYEEEE. The V gene end was trimmed by 4 bases and the J gene end by 2 bases; junction bases not matched to a gene: 4. The CDR3 extends over 14 amino acids. CDR3 sequence reads: CASSVGTRQETQYF. CDR3 sequence (DNA): TGTGCCAGCAGCGTGGGGACTAGACAAGAGACCCAGTACTTC.

This clonotype was found many times. J is TRBJ2-3 and V is TRBV9; no reliable D call. CDR3 length: 13 amino acids. Germline values: CDR1 SGDLS, CDR2 YYNGEE. The germline V and J ends were trimmed by 4 bases and 3 bases, with 9 bases remaining between them. The DNA of the CDR3 is TGTGCCAGCAGCCCCTCGGCGACAGATACGCAGTATTTT. Its protein is CASSPSATDTQYF.

The chain combines TRBV12-3 or TRBV12-4 with TRBJ2-7; TRBD1 matches at 7 bases. Trimming took 3 bases from V and 2 from J; bases not matched to a gene: 4. This CDR3 is built from 14 residues. CDR3 in DNA: TGTGCCAGCAGTTTGGGGGACAGAACCTACGAGCAGTACTTC. As protein: CASSLGDRTYEQYF.

This clonotype has a handful of counts. The CDR3 DNA sequence: TGTGCCAGCAGCCCGACAGGGGTTAACTATGGCTACACCTTC. Translated: CASSPTGVNYGYTF. The chain couples TRBV7-9 to TRBJ1-2; 8 bases are shared with TRBD1. This CDR3 contains 14 residues. The J segment lost 1 base and the V segment lost 5 bases, leaving 3 bases of the junction unmatched. Per the germline V gene, CDR1 is SEHNR and CDR2 is FQNEAQ (reference sequence).